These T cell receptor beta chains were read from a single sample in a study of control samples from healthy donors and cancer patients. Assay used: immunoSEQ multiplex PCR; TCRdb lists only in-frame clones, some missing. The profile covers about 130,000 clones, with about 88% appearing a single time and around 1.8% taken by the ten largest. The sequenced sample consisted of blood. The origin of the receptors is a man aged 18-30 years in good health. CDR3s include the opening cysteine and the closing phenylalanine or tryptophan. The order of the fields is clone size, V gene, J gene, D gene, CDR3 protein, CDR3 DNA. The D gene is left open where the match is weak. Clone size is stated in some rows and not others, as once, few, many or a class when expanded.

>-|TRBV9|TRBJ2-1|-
CASSVAAGSSYNEQFF
TGTGCCAGCAGCGTAGCTGCCGGGAGCTCCTACAATGAGCAGTTCTTC
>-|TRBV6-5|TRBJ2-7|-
CASTLPPPGTYEQYF
TGTGCCAGCACCTTACCACCCCCTGGGACCTACGAGCAGTACTTC
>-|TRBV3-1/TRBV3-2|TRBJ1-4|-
CATRLRGREEEKLFF
TGTGCCACCCGCCTTCGGGGAAGAGAAGAGGAAAAACTGTTTTTT
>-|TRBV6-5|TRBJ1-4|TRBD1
CASSPTGSGEKLFF
TGTGCCAGCAGCCCGACAGGGTCCGGTGAAAAACTGTTTTTT
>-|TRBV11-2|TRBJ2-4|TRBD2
CASSLESSGVRRGIQYF
TGTGCCAGCAGCTTAGAGTCTAGCGGGGTTCGGAGAGGCATTCAGTACTTC
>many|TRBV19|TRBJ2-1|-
CASSTSTYNEQFF
TGTGCCAGTAGTACCTCGACCTACAATGAGCAGTTCTTC
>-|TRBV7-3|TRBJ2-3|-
CASSPQKLTDTQYF
TGTGCCAGCAGCCCTCAGAAGCTCACAGATACGCAGTATTTT
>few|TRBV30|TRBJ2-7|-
CAWSVGNYEQYF
TGTGCCTGGAGTGTAGGGAACTACGAGCAGTACTTC
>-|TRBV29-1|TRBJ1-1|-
CSVEGPPTEAFF
TGCAGCGTTGAAGGACCCCCCACTGAAGCTTTCTTT
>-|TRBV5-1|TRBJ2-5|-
CASSRGDGGGETQYF
TGCGCCAGCAGCAGGGGGGACGGGGGCGGGGAGACCCAGTACTTC
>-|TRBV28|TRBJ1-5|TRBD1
CASETGGAHSNQPQHF
TGTGCCAGTGAGACAGGGGGAGCTCATAGCAATCAGCCCCAGCATTTT
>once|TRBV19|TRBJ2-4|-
CASSWGGRAKNIQYF
TGTGCCAGTAGTTGGGGGGGCCGGGCCAAAAACATTCAGTACTTC
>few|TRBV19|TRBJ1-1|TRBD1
CASSPRGRGEAFF
TGTGCCAGTAGTCCCAGGGGGCGCGGTGAAGCTTTCTTT
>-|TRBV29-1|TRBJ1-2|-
CPSEGSKKNYGYTF
TGTCCATCGGAGGGAAGTAAGAAGAACTATGGCTACACCTTC
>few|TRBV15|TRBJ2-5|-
CATSRDWERPQETQYF
TGTGCCACCAGCAGAGATTGGGAGCGGCCCCAAGAGACCCAGTACTTC
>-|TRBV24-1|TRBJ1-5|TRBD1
CATSLRGQVQPQHF
TGTGCCACCAGTCTAAGGGGGCAGGTTCAGCCCCAGCATTTT
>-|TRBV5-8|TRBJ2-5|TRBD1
CASRVYAGGDETQYF
TGTGCCAGCAGAGTGTACGCAGGGGGCGACGAGACCCAGTACTTC
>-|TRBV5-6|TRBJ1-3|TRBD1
CASSTQGAGGNTIYF
TGTGCCAGCAGCACTCAGGGGGCGGGTGGAAACACCATATATTTT
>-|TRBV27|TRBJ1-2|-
CASSLITGGPNYGYTF
TGTGCCAGCAGTTTAATCACGGGCGGCCCCAACTATGGCTACACCTTC
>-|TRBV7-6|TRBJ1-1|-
CASSLGSGPGASTEAFF
TGTGCCAGCAGCTTAGGATCGGGTCCGGGGGCGAGCACTGAAGCTTTCTTT
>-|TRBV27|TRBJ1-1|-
CASSGSRSYTEAFF
TGTGCCAGCAGTGGGTCTCGATCGTACACTGAAGCTTTCTTT
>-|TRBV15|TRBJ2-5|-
CATSRDGSSQETQYF
TGTGCCACCAGCAGAGATGGATCCAGCCAAGAGACCCAGTACTTC
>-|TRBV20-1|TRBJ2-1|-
CSAILREQFF
TGCAGTGCTATATTGAGGGAGCAGTTCTTC
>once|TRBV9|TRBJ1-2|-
CASSVEGGPNNYGYTF
TGTGCCAGCAGCGTAGAGGGGGGTCCTAATAACTATGGCTACACCTTC
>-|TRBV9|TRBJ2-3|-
CASSVDRGGSTDTQYF
TGTGCCAGCAGCGTAGACCGAGGAGGCAGCACAGATACGCAGTATTTT
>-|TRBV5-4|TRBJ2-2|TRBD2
CASRFGQREKYGELFF
TGTGCCAGCAGATTCGGCCAGCGGGAGAAGTACGGGGAGCTGTTTTTT
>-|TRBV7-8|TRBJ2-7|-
CASSLEVWRGGGEQYF
TGTGCCAGCAGCTTAGAGGTTTGGAGAGGGGGGGGCGAGCAGTACTTC
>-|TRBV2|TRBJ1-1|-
CASSERGRGAFF
TGTGCCAGCAGTGAAAGGGGACGCGGGGCTTTCTTT
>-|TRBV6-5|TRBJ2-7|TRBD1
CASSPPGQGNEQYF
TGTGCCAGCAGTCCACCGGGACAGGGGAACGAGCAGTACTTC